One and the same sample provided the 28 T cell receptor beta chains below, sequenced in a study of control samples from healthy donors and cancer patients. Profiled with immunoSEQ multiplex PCR; TCRdb holds only in-frame clones, not every one. The table has around 80,000 clones, roughly 88% seen once. Sequencing input: blood. The source is a woman aged 50 to 60 in good health.

The chain is built from TRBV9 and TRBJ1-6; 7 positions match TRBD1. Germline values: CDR1 SGDLS, CDR2 YYNGEE. The J segment lost 10 bases and the V segment lost 3 bases, leaving 16 bases of the junction unmatched. This CDR3 has 17 amino acids. CDR3 coding DNA: TGTGCCAGCAGCGCACCCACAGGGGAAGCGGTGGGATCACCCCTCCACTTT. Its translation: CASSAPTGEAVGSPLHF.

This sequence joins TRBV2 and TRBJ2-2; 8 positions match TRBD1. This CDR3 is 18 amino acids long. V lost 7 bases and J lost 0; bases outside the gene matches: 13. Germline V gene sequence: CDR1 SNHLY, CDR2 FYNNEI. The CDR3 sequence: CASMSFLSQGANTGELFF. The CDR3 nucleotides are TGTGCCAGCATGTCATTTCTGTCACAGGGGGCGAACACCGGGGAGCTGTTTTTT.

The J gene is TRBJ2-3, the V gene TRBV5-1, with 10 bases aligning to TRBD1. Germline V CDR1 and CDR2: SGHRS, YFSETQ. J gave up 3 bases and V 4 bases, and 11 bases lay outside the gene matches. This CDR3 region has 17 residues. The CDR3 sequence is CASSQKGDRGFTDTQYF. The CDR3 bases are TGCGCCAGCAGCCAAAAAGGGGACAGGGGATTTACAGATACGCAGTATTTT.

The chain combines TRBV5-6 with TRBJ1-5; TRBD1 matches at 11 bases. Germline CDR1 and CDR2: SGHDT and YYEEEE. J lost 6 bases, V lost 4 bases, and 6 bases had no gene match. The CDR3 extends over 15 amino acids. The CDR3 nucleotides are TGTGCCAGCAGCCGAGGACAGGGGGCGATTCAGCCCCAGCATTTT. This codes for CASSRGQGAIQPQHF.

The rearrangement links TRBV6-6 to TRBJ2-1; D unclear. The CDR3 has 11 amino acids. Germline CDR1 reads MNHNY; CDR2 reads SVGAGI (reference sequence). V lost 10 bases, J lost 8 bases, and 12 bases lay in between. The CDR3 bases are TGTGCCATAAAAGAACACCATGAGCAGTTCTTC. Translating it yields CAIKEHHEQFF.

This CDR3 is CASSHLTGLNTEAFF. CDR3 in DNA: TGCGCCAGCAGTCACCTGACAGGGTTGAACACTGAAGCTTTCTTT. This sequence joins TRBV23-1 and TRBJ1-1; 7 nucleotides match TRBD1. TRBV23-1 is recorded as an ORF, its role being uncertain. Trimming at V came to 3 bases and at J to 0 bases, leaving 4 bases not matched to a gene. This CDR3 region has 15 residues.

This chain uses TRBV2 with TRBJ2-4; 9 nucleotides match TRBD1. This CDR3 has 14 residues. Germline CDR1 is SNHLY and CDR2 is FYNNEI. With 7 bases clipped from V and 5 bases from J, the junction kept 6 bases outside the gene matches. The CDR3 nucleotides are TGTGCCAGCAACCACAGGACAGGGGAAAACATTCAGTACTTC. Its translation is CASNHRTGENIQYF.

The J gene is TRBJ2-3, the V gene TRBV5-1; 7 bases match TRBD2. The J segment lost 0 bases and the V segment lost 4 bases, leaving 11 bases of the junction unmatched. The CDR3 sequence is 17 residues long. The germline V gene encodes CDR1 SGHRS and CDR2 YFSETQ. CDR3 coding DNA: TGCGCCAGCAGCCCCGTTTTACCGGGACTAAGCACAGATACGCAGTATTTT. Protein product: CASSPVLPGLSTDTQYF.

CDR3 DNA: TGCGCCAGCAGGCCCCCTACAAGGAACACTGAAGCTTTCTTT. Its translation: CASRPPTRNTEAFF. The chain recombines TRBV5-1 with TRBJ1-1, with D unresolved. The CDR3 is made up of 14 amino acids. Deletions cut 5 bases from V and 1 base from J, with 12 bases between. CDR1 is SGHRS and CDR2 is YFSETQ in the germline V gene.

V and J are TRBV10-2 and TRBJ1-1, with D hard to call. The CDR3 has 12 residues. V dropped 6 bases and J dropped 6 bases, with 11 bases sitting between them. CDR1 is WSHSY, CDR2 SAAADI, per germline. CDR3 nucleotides: TGCGCCAGCAGGGCCGTTGGGTCTGAAGCTTTCTTT. This translates into CASRAVGSEAFF.

V gene TRBV5-4 combines with J gene TRBJ1-6, with 7 bases that match TRBD1. The V gene's germline CDR1 is SGHNT and CDR2 YYREEE (reference sequence). V lost 3 bases and J lost 10; bases outside the gene matches: 7. This CDR3 contains 14 residues. The CDR3 spells CASSSGGARSPLHF. The CDR3, as DNA: TGTGCCAGCAGCTCAGGGGGGGCTCGCTCACCCCTCCACTTT.

The chain links TRBV5-6 to TRBJ2-3; no definite D call. This CDR3 is built from 17 residues. Germline CDR1 is SGHDT and CDR2 is YYEEEE. V was pared by 5 bases and J by 5 bases, with 24 bases between. The CDR3 loop reads CASRSTLTRQDRDTQYF. CDR3 in DNA: TGTGCCAGCAGGTCGACCCTTACCCGGCAGGATCGAGATACGCAGTATTTT.

CDR3 protein: CASSRGRTGDEQYF. As DNA, the CDR3 is TGTGCCAGCAGCCGGGGACGGACAGGGGACGAGCAGTACTTC. The chain joins TRBV7-9 to TRBJ2-7; the match to TRBD1 covers 9 bases. CDR1 is SEHNR and CDR2 is FQNEAQ in the germline V gene (reference sequence). CDR3 size: 14 residues. J lost 5 bases, V lost 5 bases, and 7 bases had no gene match.

The chain joins TRBV18 to TRBJ2-7; 9 nucleotides match TRBD1. The V segment lost 0 bases and the J segment 0 bases; nucleotides outside the gene matches: 3. CDR1 and CDR2 (germline): KGHSH, LQKENI. This CDR3 is 16 amino acids long. The CDR3 here is CASSPPGQGSSYEQYF. The CDR3 bases are TGTGCCAGCTCACCACCGGGACAGGGAAGCTCCTACGAGCAGTACTTC.

The chain couples TRBV12-3 or TRBV12-4 to TRBJ1-1, with D perhaps matching TRBD1 (5 bases). The ends were cut back, 5 bases at V and 0 bases at J, with 7 bases in the middle. The CDR3 totals 13 residues. The chain's CDR3 is CASSPRVNTEAFF. For the CDR3, the DNA is TGTGCCAGCAGTCCCAGGGTGAACACTGAAGCTTTCTTT.

This clone was counted a few times. The chain employs TRBV2 and TRBJ1-1; the match to TRBD1 covers 7 bases. Losses at the gene ends were 7 bases for V and 1 base for J; bases not matched to a gene: 9. This CDR3 region has 15 residues. Germline V gene data show CDR1 as SNHLY and CDR2 as FYNNEI. CDR3 amino acids: CASTDRALPNTEAFF. As DNA, the CDR3 is TGTGCCAGCACCGACAGGGCACTGCCGAACACTGAAGCTTTCTTT. Full variable domain (rest looked up from reference TRBV2 and TRBJ1-1): EPEVTQTPSHQVTQMGQEVILRCVPISNHLYFYWYRQILGQKVEFLVSFYNNEISEKSEIFDDQFSVERPDGSNFTLKIRSTKLEDSAMYFCASTDRALPNTEAFFGQGTRLTVV.

The rearrangement links TRBV7-2 to TRBJ1-1; 7 bases are shared with TRBD1. In germline, CDR1 is SGHTA, CDR2 FQGNSA. CDR3 length: 13 amino acids. With V trimmed by 1 base and J by 10 bases, 6 bases remained unmatched. The CDR3 DNA reads as TGTGCCAGCAGCTTAGGCAGGGGGATTCCAGCTTTCTTT. Its translation is CASSLGRGIPAFF. Complete variable domain (other parts from reference TRBV7-2 and TRBJ1-1): GAGVSQSPSNKVTEKGKDVELRCDPISGHTALYWYRQSLGQGLEFLIYFQGNSAPDKSGLPSDRFSAERTGGSVSTLTIQRTQQEDSAVYLCASSLGRGIPAFFGQGTRLTVV.

The CDR3, as DNA: TGTGCCAGCAGCCAAGTTGGGGGAGATGAGCAGTTCTTC. Its translation is CASSQVGGDEQFF. The chain uses TRBV14 and TRBJ2-1; either TRBD1 or TRBD2 may fit D (5 bases each). Germline loops: CDR1 SGHDN, CDR2 FVKESK. Between the trimmed V and J ends, which lost 1 base and 8 bases, there was a span of 9 bases. The CDR3 extends over 13 amino acids.

The count of this clone is one. The genes are TRBV5-1 and TRBJ2-1, with D perhaps given as TRBD1 or TRBD2 (6 bases each). This CDR3 is 15 amino acids long. V lost 4 bases and J 1 base, leaving 12 bases between the germline ends. Germline assignment: CDR1 SGHRS and CDR2 YFSETQ. CDR3 sequence: CASSPGARSYNEQFF. The CDR3 DNA sequence: TGCGCCAGCAGCCCGGGGGCGAGGTCCTACAATGAGCAGTTCTTC.

The V call is TRBV18, the J call TRBJ1-1, with D unresolved. Germline V gene lookup returns CDR1 KGHSH and CDR2 LQKENI. Trimming took 3 bases from V and 1 from J, leaving 9 bases between them. The CDR3 length is 14 residues. CDR3 DNA sequence: TGTGCCAGCTCACCGTCAATGAGGAACACTGAAGCTTTCTTT. Its protein is CASSPSMRNTEAFF. Complete variable domain (other parts from reference TRBV18 and TRBJ1-1): NAGVMQNPRHLVRRRGQEARLRCSPMKGHSHVYWYRQLPEEGLKFMVYLQKENIIDESGMPKERFSAEFPKEGPSILRIQQVVRGDSAAYFCASSPSMRNTEAFFGQGTRLTVV.

This chain uses TRBV5-6 with TRBJ1-5; D unclear. V lost 3 bases, J lost 0 bases, and 10 bases lay in between. The CDR3 is 15 residues long. Germline V gene data show CDR1 as SGHDT and CDR2 as YYEEEE. In nucleotides, the CDR3 is TGTGCCAGCAGCTCCCAGGAATATAGCAATCAGCCCCAGCATTTT. Amino acids: CASSSQEYSNQPQHF.

The chain couples TRBV9 to TRBJ1-4; TRBD1 is a possible D gene (5 bases). Trimming shortened V by 7 bases and J by 8 bases, and 18 bases separated the two germline ends. Germline CDR1 SGDLS, CDR2 YYNGEE. There are 14 residues in the CDR3. This CDR3 is CASSKTGGNEKLFF. The DNA of the CDR3 is TGTGCCAGCTCTAAGACCGGGGGGAACGAAAAACTGTTTTTT.

This clone appeared a single time. V gene TRBV30 combines with J gene TRBJ1-1; D is ambiguous. V dropped 1 base and J dropped 2 bases, with 8 bases sitting between them. Germline loops: CDR1 GTSNPN, CDR2 SVGIG (reference sequence). There are 13 residues in the CDR3. The CDR3 nucleotides are TGTGCCTGGAGTGGTGGCCACAACACTGAAGCTTTCTTT. This gives the protein CAWSGGHNTEAFF.

In the case of this clone: Within the sample, other DNA sequences also encode this same CDR3. The chain uses TRBV5-5 and TRBJ2-6; weak D call: TRBD1 (5 bases). With 3 bases removed from V and 1 base from J, the gap between germline ends came to 8 bases. From germline, CDR1 is SGHKS and CDR2 YYEKEE (reference sequence). The CDR3 is 15 residues long. CDR3 loop: CASSSQGSGANVLTF. CDR3 in DNA: TGTGCCAGCAGCTCCCAGGGTTCTGGGGCCAACGTCCTGACTTTC.

The V gene is TRBV5-6, the J gene TRBJ1-2, with 8 bases identical to TRBD1. The trim removed 2 bases at V and 4 bases at J, leaving 1 base unmatched. Germline-derived CDR1 and CDR2 are SGHDT and YYEEEE. This CDR3 has 13 residues. The CDR3 is CASSLGTGYGYTF. The CDR3 DNA follows: TGTGCCAGCAGCTTAGGGACAGGCTATGGCTACACCTTC.

The chain combines TRBV6-2 or TRBV6-3 with TRBJ2-7; possibly TRBD1 or TRBD2 for D (5 bases each). This CDR3 has 15 residues. Trimming took 5 bases from V and 7 from J, leaving 21 bases between them. Germline V gene data show CDR1 as MNHEY and CDR2 as SVGEGT. The CDR3 loop is CASSITWGLSKEQYF. The CDR3, as DNA: TGTGCCAGCAGTATTACTTGGGGGTTATCTAAGGAGCAGTACTTC.

The chain couples TRBV10-3 to TRBJ2-1, with TRBD2 matching over 14 bases. Germline CDR1 and CDR2: ENHRY and SYGVKD. The CDR3 runs to 16 residues. Germline trimming cut 10 bases from V and 5 bases from J; bases unmatched to any gene: 10. The CDR3 DNA reads TGTGCCACCGAGACGACTAGCGGGGGGGCCCACAATGAGCAGTTCTTC. Protein: CATETTSGGAHNEQFF.

As DNA, the CDR3 is TGTGCCAGCAGCTTATCTACGGGACAGGCGGTCAATTATGGCTACACCTTC. This translates into CASSLSTGQAVNYGYTF. The chain joins TRBV7-2 to TRBJ1-2; 8 bases are a match to TRBD1. With 2 bases clipped from V and 5 bases from J, the junction kept 13 bases outside the gene matches. CDR3 length: 17 amino acids. The V gene's germline CDR1 is SGHTA and CDR2 FQGNSA.